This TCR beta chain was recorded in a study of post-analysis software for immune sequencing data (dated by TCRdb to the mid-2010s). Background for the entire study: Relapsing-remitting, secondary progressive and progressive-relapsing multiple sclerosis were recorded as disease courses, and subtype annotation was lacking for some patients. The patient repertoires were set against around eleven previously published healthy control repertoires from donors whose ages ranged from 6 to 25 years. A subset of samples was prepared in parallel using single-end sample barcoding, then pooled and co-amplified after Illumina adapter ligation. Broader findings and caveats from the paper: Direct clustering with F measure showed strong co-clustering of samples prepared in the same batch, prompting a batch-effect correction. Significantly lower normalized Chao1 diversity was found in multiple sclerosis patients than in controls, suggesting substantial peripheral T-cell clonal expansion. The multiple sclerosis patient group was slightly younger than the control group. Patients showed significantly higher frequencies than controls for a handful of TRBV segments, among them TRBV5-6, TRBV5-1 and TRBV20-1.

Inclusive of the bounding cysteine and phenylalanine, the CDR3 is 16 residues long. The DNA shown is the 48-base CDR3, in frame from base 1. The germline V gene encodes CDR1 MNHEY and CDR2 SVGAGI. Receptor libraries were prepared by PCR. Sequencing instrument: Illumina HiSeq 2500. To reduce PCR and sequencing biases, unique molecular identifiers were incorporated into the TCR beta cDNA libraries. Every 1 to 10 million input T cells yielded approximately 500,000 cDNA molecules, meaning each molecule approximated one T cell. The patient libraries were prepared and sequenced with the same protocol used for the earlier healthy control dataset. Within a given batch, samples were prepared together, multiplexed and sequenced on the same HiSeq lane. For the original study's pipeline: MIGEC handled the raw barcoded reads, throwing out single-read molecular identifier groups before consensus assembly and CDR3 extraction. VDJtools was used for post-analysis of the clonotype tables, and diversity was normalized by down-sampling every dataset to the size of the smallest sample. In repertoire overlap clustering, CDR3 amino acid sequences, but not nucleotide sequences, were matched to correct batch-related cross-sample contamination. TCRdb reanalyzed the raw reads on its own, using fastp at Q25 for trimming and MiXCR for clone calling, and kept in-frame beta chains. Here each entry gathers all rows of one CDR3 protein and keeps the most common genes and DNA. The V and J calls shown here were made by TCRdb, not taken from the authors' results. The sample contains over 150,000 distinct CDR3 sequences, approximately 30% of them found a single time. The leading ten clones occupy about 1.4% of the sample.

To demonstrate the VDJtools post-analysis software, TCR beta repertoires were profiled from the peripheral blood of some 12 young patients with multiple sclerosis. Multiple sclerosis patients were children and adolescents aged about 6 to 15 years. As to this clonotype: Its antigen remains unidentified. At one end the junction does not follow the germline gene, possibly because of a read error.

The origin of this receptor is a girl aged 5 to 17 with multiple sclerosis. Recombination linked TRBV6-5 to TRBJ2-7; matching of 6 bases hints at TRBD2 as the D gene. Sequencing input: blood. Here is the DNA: TGTGCCGGCAGTCGCTTTGGGGACTTCGGAACGTCCGAGCAGTACTTC. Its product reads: CAGSRFGDFGTSEQYF.